This TCR beta chain was recorded in a study of regulatory T cells in long-lasting Graves disease. Study-level background: Under 3 months of antithyroid drugs had been taken by newly diagnosed Graves' patients. Whole-study findings and limits: Preferential use of TRBV28, TRBJ1-2 and TRBJ2-5 was seen in persistent disease.

The CDR3 loop spans 20 amino acids. Germline V gene lookup returns CDR1 SGHAT and CDR2 FQNNGV. The V and J ends lost 3 bases and 7 bases respectively, with 30 bases between them. This clonotype was counted ten times or more. Its cognate antigen is unknown. The time point was: newly diagnosed GD, antithyroid drugs for less than 3 months. RNA isolated from PBMCs was used to make the TCR library. Building of the TCR beta libraries involved iRepertoire HTBI primers and Arm-PCR of CDR3 regions. Using its own MiXCR run on the multiplex PCR reads, TCRdb lists one record per CDR3 protein. Of roughly 560,000 distinct CDR3 sequences listed, 16% were seen once; the top ten hold 20% to 25%. These data were likewise used in another study, on T cells in Graves' hyperthyroidism and ophthalmopathy. Per that study: The study used the HTBI primer set for a first-round RT-PCR of the TCR CDR3. Most clonotypes that expanded in the thyroid above 0.001 also showed up in blood.

The chain uses TRBV11-2 and TRBJ2-2; TRBD2 might be the D (5 bases). The sequence was obtained from a woman aged 35 to 59 with Graves disease. Sequenced material: peripheral blood mononuclear cells (PBMCs), taken at new diagnosis, from a patient treated with antithyroid drugs. CDR3 region: CASSFLPVGVGSTSSGELFF. DNA for the CDR3: TGTGCCAGCAGCTTTCTCCCTGTCGGGGTCGGGTCGACATCTAGCGGGGAGCTGTTTTTT.